These T cell receptor beta chains were read from a single sample in a study of control samples from healthy donors and cancer patients. Generated by immunoSEQ multiplex PCR, the TCRdb table keeps only in-frame clones and is missing some. Of 90,000 to 100,000 clones in the sample, about 85% were seen once. Sequences were obtained from blood. These receptors were taken from a woman in her 70s in good health. Each CDR3 is given with its conserved first and last residue. The D gene is left open where the match is weak. Clone size is given for some rows only: seen once, a few or many times, or a class if the clone is expanded.

J	size	V	D	DNA	CDR3
TRBJ1-4	.	TRBV6-5	.	TGTGCCAGCAGTTATAGGTCTGCAACTAATGAAAAACTGTTTTTT	CASSYRSATNEKLFF
TRBJ2-7	.	TRBV6-6	.	TGTGCCAGCAGGGCCAGACAGGAGGGCTACGAGCAGTACTTC	CASRARQEGYEQYF
TRBJ1-1	.	TRBV4-1	TRBD1	TGCGCCAGCGGAGACAGGGATTACACTGAAGCTTTCTTT	CASGDRDYTEAFF
TRBJ2-1	.	TRBV3-1/TRBV3-2	TRBD2	TGTGCCAGCAGCCAGGGGGGACTAGCCCTCGATGAGCAGTTCTTC	CASSQGGLALDEQFF
TRBJ1-6	.	TRBV19	TRBD1	TGTGCCAGTAGTATACTCCCCCCGACAGGGGGTCAAAGAGGGTCTAATTCACCCCTCCACTTT	CASSILPPTGGQRGSNSPLHF
TRBJ1-1	.	TRBV6-6	.	TGTGCCAGCAGTTATCCTCCGGAAAACACTGAAGCTTTCTTT	CASSYPPENTEAFF
TRBJ2-5	.	TRBV3-1/TRBV3-2	.	TGTGCCAGCAGCCCCTCAGGGGGGCCCCAAGAGACCCAGTACTTC	CASSPSGGPQETQYF
TRBJ1-6	few	TRBV3-1/TRBV3-2	.	TGTGCCAGCAGCCAAGGGGTCGGTGGGATCCATAATTCACCCCTCCACTTT	CASSQGVGGIHNSPLHF
TRBJ2-1	.	TRBV30	TRBD2	TGTGCCTGGACTAGCGGGAGTAGCGATGAGCAGTTCTTC	CAWTSGSSDEQFF
TRBJ1-1	once	TRBV6-5	.	TGTGCCAGCAGTAAACGGGTGCTGGTGGCTGAAGCTTTCTTT	CASSKRVLVAEAFF
TRBJ1-1	.	TRBV5-4	TRBD1	TGTGCCAGCAGCTTCACAGGGGGCACTGAAGCTTTCTTT	CASSFTGGTEAFF
TRBJ2-2	.	TRBV6-1	.	TGTGCCAGCAGTGAAGGGGCCGGGGAGCTGTTTTTT	CASSEGAGELFF
TRBJ2-1	.	TRBV5-5	TRBD2	TGTGCCAGCAGCTCGTCCCCTTTAGCGGGCCCCTACAATGAGCAGTTCTTC	CASSSSPLAGPYNEQFF
TRBJ1-5	.	TRBV7-9	.	TGTGCCAGCAGTTTAGACAGAGGCAGCAATCAGCCCCAGCATTTT	CASSLDRGSNQPQHF
TRBJ2-2	.	TRBV6-5	.	TGTGCCAGCAGGACCCCAGGCACCGGGGAGCTGTTTTTT	CASRTPGTGELFF
TRBJ1-2	.	TRBV7-8	.	TGTGCCAGCAGCTACCGGGACGGATCTAACTATGGCTACACCTTC	CASSYRDGSNYGYTF
TRBJ2-1	.	TRBV7-6	.	TGTGCCAGCAGCTTAAGGGGTTTTTACAATGAGCAGTTCTTC	CASSLRGFYNEQFF
TRBJ1-6	.	TRBV9	.	TGTGCCAGCAGCGTAGGGGCCAGTTCACCCCTCCACTTT	CASSVGASSPLHF
TRBJ1-2	once	TRBV5-6	.	TGTGCCAGCAGCTTGATTGCAGGCTTTAACTATGGCTACACCTTC	CASSLIAGFNYGYTF
TRBJ1-4	.	TRBV30	.	TGTGCCTGGGGACAGCAATTAGTCGAAAAACTGTTTTTT	CAWGQQLVEKLFF
TRBJ1-4	.	TRBV5-1	.	TGCGCCAGCAGCTTGGCGGGGGGCCGGATTGAAAAACTGTTTTTT	CASSLAGGRIEKLFF
TRBJ2-1	.	TRBV7-9	TRBD1	TGTGCCAGCACTTTTAAGGACAGGAACAATGAGCAGTTCTTC	CASTFKDRNNEQFF
TRBJ1-6	few	TRBV3-1/TRBV3-2	.	TGTGCCAGCAGCCATAGGGCCGATAATTCACCCCTCCACTTT	CASSHRADNSPLHF
TRBJ1-4	.	TRBV2	.	TGTGCCAGCAGTGAACGTGAAAAACTGTTTTTT	CASSEREKLFF
TRBJ2-7	.	TRBV12-3/TRBV12-4	.	TGTGCCAGCAGTTTTATGTCTATAGGCGAGCAGTACTTC	CASSFMSIGEQYF
TRBJ1-1	.	TRBV7-9	.	TGTGCCAGCAGCAAAAGGGAGAACACTGAAGCTTTCTTT	CASSKRENTEAFF
TRBJ1-6	.	TRBV27	TRBD1	TGTGCCAGCAGTTTATCGTTGTTAGTTAGACAGGGCAATTCACCCCTCCACTTT	CASSLSLLVRQGNSPLHF
TRBJ1-1	once	TRBV12-3/TRBV12-4	.	TGTGCCAGCAGTTTATCGGGATTAGCTGAAGCTTTCTTT	CASSLSGLAEAFF
TRBJ1-1	.	TRBV30	.	TGTGCCTGGAGCGAAGGGCTCTTCACTGAAGCTTTCTTT	CAWSEGLFTEAFF
TRBJ2-7	.	TRBV5-1	.	TGCGCCAGCAGCTTGGGATTCCGCAGGGGAGGATCCTACGAGCAGTACTTC	CASSLGFRRGGSYEQYF
TRBJ1-1	.	TRBV3-1/TRBV3-2	.	TGTGCCAGCAGCCAATTTGAGGAAGCTTTCTTT	CASSQFEEAFF
TRBJ2-7	once	TRBV6-5	TRBD1	TGTGCCAGCGGGACAGCCTACGAGCAGTACTTC	CASGTAYEQYF
TRBJ2-1	.	TRBV25-1	.	TGTGCCAGCAGCCTTCCCCCGCCTTACTACAATGAGCAGTTCTTC	CASSLPPPYYNEQFF
TRBJ2-2	.	TRBV12-3/TRBV12-4	.	TGTGCCAGCAGTTTATGGGAAACCGGGGAGCTGTTTTTT	CASSLWETGELFF
TRBJ1-6	.	TRBV2	TRBD1	TGTGCCAGCAGAATTAGACAGGGGTCACCCCTCCACTTT	CASRIRQGSPLHF
TRBJ1-1	.	TRBV5-1	TRBD1	TGCGCCAGCAGCCGGGACAGGGGCGGCACTGAAGCTTTCTTT	CASSRDRGGTEAFF
TRBJ2-7	.	TRBV7-6	TRBD1	TGTGCCAGCAGCATGGGACAGTCCCGCGAGCAGTACTTC	CASSMGQSREQYF
TRBJ1-4	.	TRBV6-5	TRBD1	TGTGCCAGCAGTCAGACCGGGACAGGGACTGAAAAACTGTTTTTT	CASSQTGTGTEKLFF
TRBJ1-6	.	TRBV6-5	.	TGTGCCAGCACCAACAGGGTCTATAATTCACCCCTCCACTTT	CASTNRVYNSPLHF
TRBJ1-4	.	TRBV5-4	TRBD1	TGTGCCAGCAGCCTCGGACAGGGGATAGCAACTAATGAAAAACTGTTTTTT	CASSLGQGIATNEKLFF
TRBJ2-5	.	TRBV7-2	.	TGTGCCAGCAGCTTAGGTTCAGGGAGGGAGACCCAGTACTTC	CASSLGSGRETQYF
TRBJ1-2	once	TRBV6-1	.	TGTGCCAGCAGCGAAGAACCTCAGGGACTAGGAGCTAGCGGCTACACCTTC	CASSEEPQGLGASGYTF